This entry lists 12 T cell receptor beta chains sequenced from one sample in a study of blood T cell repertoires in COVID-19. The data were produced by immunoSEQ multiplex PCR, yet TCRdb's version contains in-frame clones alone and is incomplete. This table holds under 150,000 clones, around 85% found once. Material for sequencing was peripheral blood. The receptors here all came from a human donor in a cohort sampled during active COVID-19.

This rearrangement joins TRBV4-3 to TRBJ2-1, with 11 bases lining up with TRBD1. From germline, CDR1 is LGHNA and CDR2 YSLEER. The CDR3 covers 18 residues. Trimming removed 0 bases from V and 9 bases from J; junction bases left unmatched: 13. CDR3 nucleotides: TGCGCCAGCAGCCAAGATTTGCCCGGGACAGGGGGATTCGGTGAGCAGTTCTTC. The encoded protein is CASSQDLPGTGGFGEQFF.

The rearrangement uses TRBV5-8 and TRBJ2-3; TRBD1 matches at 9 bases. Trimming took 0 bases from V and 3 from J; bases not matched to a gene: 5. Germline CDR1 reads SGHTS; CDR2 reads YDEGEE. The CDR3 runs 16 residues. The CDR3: CASSLATGGKTDTQYF. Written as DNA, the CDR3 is TGTGCCAGCAGCTTGGCCACAGGGGGCAAGACAGATACGCAGTATTTT. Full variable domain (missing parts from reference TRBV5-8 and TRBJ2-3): EAGVTQSPTHLIKTRGQQATLRCSPISGHTSVYWYQQALGLGLQFLLWYDEGEERNRGNFPPRFSGRQFPNYSSELNVNALELEDSALYLCASSLATGGKTDTQYFGPGTRLTVL.

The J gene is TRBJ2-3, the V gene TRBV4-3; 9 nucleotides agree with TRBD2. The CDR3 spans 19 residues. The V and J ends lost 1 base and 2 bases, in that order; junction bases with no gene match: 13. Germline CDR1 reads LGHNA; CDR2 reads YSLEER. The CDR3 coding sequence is TGCGCCAGCAGCCAAGTACGGTCCCTAGCGGGGAGAGACACAGATACGCAGTATTTT. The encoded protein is CASSQVRSLAGRDTDTQYF.

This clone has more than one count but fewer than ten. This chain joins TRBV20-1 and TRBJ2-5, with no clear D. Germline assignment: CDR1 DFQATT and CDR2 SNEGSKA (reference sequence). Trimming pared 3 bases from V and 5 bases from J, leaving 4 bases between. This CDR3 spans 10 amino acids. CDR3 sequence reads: CSASYETQYF. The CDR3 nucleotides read TGCAGTGCTAGCTACGAGACCCAGTACTTC.

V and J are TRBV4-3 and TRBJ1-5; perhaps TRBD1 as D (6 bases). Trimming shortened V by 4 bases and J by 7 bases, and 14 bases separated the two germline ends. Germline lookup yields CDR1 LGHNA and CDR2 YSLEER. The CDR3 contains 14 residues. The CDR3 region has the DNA TGCGCCAGCAGCCCGGAGTGGGGGCCCCAGCCCCAGCATTTT. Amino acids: CASSPEWGPQPQHF.

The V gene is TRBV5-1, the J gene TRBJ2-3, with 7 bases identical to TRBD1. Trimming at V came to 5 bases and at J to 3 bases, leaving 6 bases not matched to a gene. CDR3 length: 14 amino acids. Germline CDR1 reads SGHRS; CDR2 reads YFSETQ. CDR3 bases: TGCGCCAGCAGAAAGGGGGCGAGGACAGATACGCAGTATTTT. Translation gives CASRKGARTDTQYF.

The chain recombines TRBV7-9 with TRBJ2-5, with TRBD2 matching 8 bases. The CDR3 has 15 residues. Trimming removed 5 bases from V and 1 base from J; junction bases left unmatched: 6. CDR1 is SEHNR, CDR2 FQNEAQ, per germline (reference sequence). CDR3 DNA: TGTGCCAGCAGCCGCAACCTAGCGGGCCAAGAGACCCAGTACTTC. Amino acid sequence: CASSRNLAGQETQYF. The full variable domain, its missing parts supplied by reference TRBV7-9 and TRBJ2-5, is DTGVSQNPRHKITKRGQNVTFRCDPISEHNRLYWYRQTLGQGPEFLTYFQNEAQLEKSRLLSDRFSAERPKGSFSTLEIQRTEQGDSAMYLCASSRNLAGQETQYFGPGTRLLVL.

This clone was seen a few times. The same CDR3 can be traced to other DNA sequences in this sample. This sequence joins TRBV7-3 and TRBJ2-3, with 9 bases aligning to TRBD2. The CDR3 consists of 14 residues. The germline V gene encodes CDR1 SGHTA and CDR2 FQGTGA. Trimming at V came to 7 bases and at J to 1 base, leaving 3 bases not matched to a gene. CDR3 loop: CASTLAGGTDTQYF. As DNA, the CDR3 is TGTGCCAGCACATTAGCGGGGGGCACAGATACGCAGTATTTT.

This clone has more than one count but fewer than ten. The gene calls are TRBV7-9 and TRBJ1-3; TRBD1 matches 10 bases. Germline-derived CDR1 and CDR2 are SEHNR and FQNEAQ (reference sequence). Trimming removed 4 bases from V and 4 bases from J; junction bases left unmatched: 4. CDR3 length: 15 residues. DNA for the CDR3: TGTGCCAGCAGCTCGGGACAGGGGAGGGGAAACACCATATATTTT. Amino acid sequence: CASSSGQGRGNTIYF.

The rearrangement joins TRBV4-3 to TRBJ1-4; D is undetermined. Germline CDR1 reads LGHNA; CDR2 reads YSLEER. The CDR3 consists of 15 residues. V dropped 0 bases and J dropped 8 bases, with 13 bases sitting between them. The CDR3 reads CASSQDGGRKEKLFF. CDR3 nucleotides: TGCGCCAGCAGCCAAGATGGAGGGAGGAAGGAAAAACTGTTTTTT.

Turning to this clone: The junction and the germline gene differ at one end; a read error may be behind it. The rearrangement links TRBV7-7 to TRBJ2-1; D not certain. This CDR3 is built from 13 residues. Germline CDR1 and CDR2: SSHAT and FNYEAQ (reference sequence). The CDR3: CASSLGRLDEQFF. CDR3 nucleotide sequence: TGTGCTAGCAGCTTAGGCAGACTGGATGAGCAGTTCTTC.

The CDR3 protein is CATSDSGGARAGELFF. In nucleotides, the CDR3 is TGTGCCACCAGTGATTCTGGGGGGGCGCGAGCCGGGGAGCTGTTTTTT. J is TRBJ2-2 and V is TRBV24-1; TRBD2 is a possible D gene (7 bases). Germline CDR1 reads KGHDR; CDR2 reads SFDVKD. This CDR3 region has 16 residues. Trimming removed 2 bases from V and 6 bases from J, with 15 bases in between.